The 32 T cell receptor beta chains listed next were all sequenced from one sample in a study of human T cells and chemical hapten exposure (dated by TCRdb to the early 2020s). The library was produced with RACE. Sequencing took place on a NextSeq 500. TCRdb took the public reads, trimmed them with fastp at Q25, ran MiXCR for clone calling and kept in-frame beta chains. CDR3 protein duplicates are merged, each entry listing the most common genes and DNA. The sample includes about 69,000 distinct CDR3 sequences, with 25% to 40% observed a single time. The ten top clones hold nearly 9% of the sample. Explained via the paper, the time point label denotes: patch test 1, 2 weeks after DPC sensitization. Interpreted using the paper, the treatment or condition label stands for: therapeutic diphenylcyclopropenone sensitization with weekly scalp DPC. Sample: whole blood, taken in connection with sensitization to the hapten diphenylcyclopropenone (DPC). All receptors come from a man aged 40-49 years with alopecia areata. Some clones in this sample may be carry-over from other donors' samples.

J is TRBJ1-2 and V is TRBV7-2, with 7 bases fitting TRBD1. The V gene's germline CDR1 is SGHTA and CDR2 FQGNSA. The CDR3 totals 16 residues. The V segment lost 4 bases and the J segment 2 bases; nucleotides outside the gene matches: 10. CDR3 protein: CASSWDSTRGNYGYTF. The CDR3 bases are TGTGCCAGCAGCTGGGACAGTACTAGGGGCAACTATGGCTACACCTTC.

The rearrangement uses TRBV6-5 and TRBJ2-4; no definite D call. Looked up from germline, CDR1 is MNHEY and CDR2 is SVGAGI. V gave up 0 bases and J gave up 9 bases, with 3 bases separating them. CDR3 length: 11 residues. The CDR3 here is CASSYSGIQYF. The CDR3 DNA reads TGTGCCAGCAGTTACTCAGGCATTCAGTACTTC.

This clonotype appeared a few times. The rearrangement uses TRBV20-1 and TRBJ2-3; D perhaps matches TRBD2 (6 bases). Germline V gene sequence: CDR1 DFQATT, CDR2 SNEGSKA (reference sequence). Trimming took 0 bases from V and 1 from J, leaving 11 bases between them. CDR3 length equals 15 residues. CDR3: CSARDMASGTDTQYF. CDR3 sequence (DNA): TGCAGTGCTAGAGATATGGCTAGCGGCACAGATACGCAGTATTTT.

This clonotype has only a few counts. V is TRBV12-3 or TRBV12-4 and J is TRBJ2-6, with TRBD1 matching over 7 bases. J was trimmed by 0 bases and V by 5 bases; bases with no gene match: 10. This CDR3 comprises 18 residues. The CDR3 DNA reads as TGTGCCAGCAGTCCCCGACAGGGCTCGAGCTCTGGGGCCAACGTCCTGACTTTC. It is translated as CASSPRQGSSSGANVLTF.

The rearrangement links TRBV28 to TRBJ2-4; 8 bases agree with TRBD1. V dropped 2 bases and J dropped 0; count of bases not matched to a gene: 6. Per the germline V gene, CDR1 is MDHEN and CDR2 is SYDVKM. This CDR3 region has 17 residues. The CDR3 nucleotides read TGTGCCAGCAGTTTAGGGACAGGAGCACTAGCCAAAAACATTCAGTACTTC. Its translation is CASSLGTGALAKNIQYF.

This rearrangement joins TRBV6-5 to TRBJ2-7; no definite D call. V lost 8 bases and J 3 bases, leaving 8 bases between the germline ends. CDR1 MNHEY and CDR2 SVGAGI come from the germline V gene. The CDR3 runs 11 residues. The CDR3 DNA sequence: TGTGCCAGCGAGAACAGCTACGAGCAGTACTTC. It codes for CASENSYEQYF.

The genes are TRBV7-2 and TRBJ2-1, with TRBD2 identical over 7 bases. Germline-derived CDR1 and CDR2 are SGHTA and FQGNSA. V was pared by 0 bases and J by 8 bases, with 7 bases of the junction left unmatched. CDR3 length: 15 amino acids. The CDR3: CASSLAGTTVDEQFF. The CDR3 DNA follows: TGTGCCAGCAGCTTAGCGGGGACTACTGTGGATGAGCAGTTCTTC.

This chain links TRBV5-1 with TRBJ1-1; no definite D call. Germline V lookup: CDR1 SGHRS, CDR2 YFSETQ. The V gene lost 0 bases and the J gene lost 11 bases, with 17 bases spanning the gap. This CDR3 is 14 amino acids long. The CDR3 loop reads CASSLDTGREGAFF. For the CDR3, the DNA is TGCGCCAGCAGCTTGGATACGGGGAGGGAAGGGGCTTTCTTT.

The DNA for the CDR3 is TGTGCCAGCAGTTTAAGCGCAACTAATGAAAAACTGTTTTTT. This sequence encodes CASSLSATNEKLFF. The chain joins TRBV28 to TRBJ1-4; D gene uncertain. Trimming removed 2 bases at V and 0 bases at J, with 4 bases between. The CDR3 covers 14 residues. From germline, CDR1 is MDHEN and CDR2 SYDVKM.

The CDR3 is CASSKGTDRAGANVLTF. CDR3 bases: TGTGCCAGCAGCAAAGGTACTGACAGGGCTGGGGCCAACGTCCTGACTTTC. The genes are TRBV21-1 and TRBJ2-6; TRBD1 is taken as the D call from the table, unchecked against the DNA. TRBV21-1 is a documented pseudogene. The CDR3 sequence is 17 residues long.

This clonotype was seen more than once but under ten times. The rearrangement joins TRBV6-1 to TRBJ2-1; TRBD2 agrees at 9 bases. This CDR3 contains 15 residues. With 2 bases clipped from V and 1 base from J, the junction kept 0 bases outside the gene matches. Germline CDR1 reads MNHNS; CDR2 reads SASEGT. The CDR3: CASSELAGSYNEQFF. The CDR3 coding sequence is TGTGCCAGCAGTGAACTAGCGGGGTCCTACAATGAGCAGTTCTTC.

This chain uses TRBV20-1 with TRBJ1-1; no clear D gene. Germline CDR1 reads DFQATT; CDR2 reads SNEGSKA (reference sequence). V lost 3 bases, J lost 1 base, and 6 bases lay in between. This CDR3 contains 12 residues. The chain's CDR3 is CSASRGNTEAFF. The CDR3 DNA reads as TGCAGTGCTAGCCGGGGGAACACTGAAGCTTTCTTT.

The chain uses TRBV25-1 and TRBJ1-1, with a tentative D call TRBD1 (5 bases). The CDR3 runs 13 residues. V was cut by 1 base and J by 6 bases, with 9 bases left in between. Germline assignment: CDR1 MGHDK and CDR2 SYGVNS. The CDR3 DNA is TGTGCCAGCAGTGAATGGGGGGAGCCTGAAGCTTTCTTT. This sequence encodes CASSEWGEPEAFF.

The rearrangement joins TRBV18 to TRBJ2-4; perhaps TRBD2 as D (5 bases). V lost 3 bases, J lost 0 bases, and 9 bases lay in between. The CDR3 sequence is 15 residues long. Germline assignment: CDR1 KGHSH and CDR2 LQKENI. The CDR3 protein is CASSPAGLAKNIQYF. CDR3 DNA sequence: TGTGCCAGCTCACCCGCCGGACTAGCCAAAAACATTCAGTACTTC.

The V call is TRBV9, the J call TRBJ2-1, with a tentative D call TRBD2 (7 bases). CDR1 SGDLS and CDR2 YYNGEE come from the germline V gene. The V and J ends lost 1 base and 5 bases respectively, with 19 bases between them. The CDR3 has 17 amino acids. The CDR3 DNA sequence: TGTGCCAGCAGCGTAAGGGGGGGGGTCGAGGGACACAATGAGCAGTTCTTC. Its protein is CASSVRGGVEGHNEQFF.

V is TRBV27 and J is TRBJ2-7, with TRBD1 matching over 9 bases. The CDR3 covers 15 residues. Trimming at V came to 3 bases and at J to 1 base, leaving 4 bases not matched to a gene. Looked up from germline, CDR1 is MNHEY and CDR2 is SMNVEV (reference sequence). In nucleotides, the CDR3 is TGTGCCAGCAGTTTGGGGACAGGGAGGTCCTACGAGCAGTACTTC. Encoded protein: CASSLGTGRSYEQYF.

This clonotype was seen only a few times. The chain carries TRBV27 and TRBJ2-7; perhaps TRBD2 as D (6 bases). V shed 8 bases and J shed 3 bases, with 14 bases lying between them. The CDR3 consists of 13 residues. Germline V lookup: CDR1 MNHEY, CDR2 SMNVEV (reference sequence). CDR3: CASGVGEDYEQYF. Written as DNA, the CDR3 is TGTGCCAGCGGGGTAGGGGAGGACTACGAGCAGTACTTC.

This clonotype turned up a few times. The chain links TRBV7-9 to TRBJ2-3; the match to TRBD2 covers 9 bases. With V trimmed by 6 bases and J by 5 bases, 12 bases remained unmatched. CDR1 is SEHNR and CDR2 is FQNEAQ in the germline V gene (reference sequence). The CDR3 is made up of 16 amino acids. The CDR3 bases are TGTGCCAGCAGGTCTCTGGGCGGGAGGGCCTTAGATACGCAGTATTTT. The encoded protein is CASRSLGGRALDTQYF. The full variable domain, completed using reference TRBV7-9 and TRBJ2-3, is DTGVSQNPRHKITKRGQNVTFRCDPISEHNRLYWYRQTLGQGPEFLTYFQNEAQLEKSRLLSDRFSAERPKGSFSTLEIQRTEQGDSAMYLCASRSLGGRALDTQYFGPGTRLTVL.

The genes are TRBV11-2 and TRBJ1-3, with D perhaps matching TRBD1 (5 bases). Germline V gene data show CDR1 as SGHAT and CDR2 as FQNNGV. The CDR3 has 17 residues. Deletions cut 2 bases from V and 0 bases from J, with 14 bases between. This CDR3 is CASSLLPGLRSGNTIYF. The CDR3 bases are TGTGCCAGCAGCTTACTACCGGGACTACGCTCTGGAAACACCATATATTTT.

The chain recombines TRBV10-2 with TRBJ2-7; possibly TRBD2 for D (6 bases). Trimming took off 11 bases at V and 0 bases at J, with 14 bases between the two ends. This CDR3 has 13 amino acids. Germline CDR1 reads WSHSY; CDR2 reads SAAADI. This CDR3 is CAPGIAVSYEQYF. The CDR3 bases are TGCGCCCCCGGCATAGCGGTCTCCTACGAGCAGTACTTC.

Remarks on this clonotype: At one boundary the junction diverges from the germline segment, which might be a read error. The chain combines TRBV7-2 with TRBJ1-3; D perhaps matches TRBD1 (6 bases). This CDR3 has 15 amino acids. Germline CDR1 reads SGHTA; CDR2 reads FQGNSA. The DNA for the CDR3 is TGTGCCAGCAGCTCAAACAGGGTAGCCGGAAACACCGTATATTTT. Protein product: CASSSNRVAGNTVYF.

This clonotype was found a few times. This chain links TRBV5-1 with TRBJ1-1, with 7 bases fitting TRBD1. The trim removed 3 bases at V and 7 bases at J, leaving 3 bases unmatched. Germline V gene data show CDR1 as SGHRS and CDR2 as YFSETQ. CDR3 size: 12 residues. The CDR3 DNA reads as TGCGCCAGCAGCTCCTCAGGGGGTGAAGCTTTCTTT. Amino acid sequence: CASSSSGGEAFF.

This clonotype has more than one count but fewer than ten. This rearrangement joins TRBV6-5 to TRBJ1-1; no definite D call. Germline V gene sequence: CDR1 MNHEY, CDR2 SVGAGI. V shed 0 bases and J shed 1 base, with 12 bases lying between them. The CDR3 is made up of 16 amino acids. The CDR3 region has the DNA TGTGCCAGCAGTTACTCGTTAGTTCTGAAGAACACTGAAGCTTTCTTT. Residues: CASSYSLVLKNTEAFF.

V and J are TRBV12-5 and TRBJ2-3, with D possibly being TRBD1 (5 bases). Germline-derived CDR1 and CDR2 are LGHNT and FRNRAP. V shed 2 bases and J shed 5 bases, with 17 bases lying between them. The CDR3 spans 16 residues. The DNA for the CDR3 is TGTGCTAGTGGTTTGAAAGTGGGGCCATCGATAGATACGCAGTATTTT. This translates into CASGLKVGPSIDTQYF.

The chain is built from TRBV20-1 and TRBJ2-1; 7 bases fit TRBD2. V was clipped by 3 bases and J by 5 bases; unmatched bases: 10. The CDR3 has 15 residues. In germline, CDR1 is DFQATT, CDR2 SNEGSKA (reference sequence). CDR3 sequence (DNA): TGCAGTGCTAGTGACGGCGGGAGAGGGGACAATGAGCAGTTCTTC. Its protein is CSASDGGRGDNEQFF.

The chain links TRBV27 to TRBJ2-4; either TRBD1 or TRBD2 may supply D (6 bases each). The germline V gene has CDR1 MNHEY and CDR2 SMNVEV (reference sequence). The CDR3 length is 16 residues. Deletions cut 2 bases from V and 6 bases from J, with 17 bases between. DNA of the CDR3: TGTGCCAGCAGTTTACGGGGGCGGACAGAGCGAAACATTCAGTACTTC. This encodes CASSLRGRTERNIQYF.

The sample holds a few counts of this clonotype. The chain uses TRBV7-2 and TRBJ2-2, with 7 nucleotides matching TRBD1. The V gene end was trimmed by 3 bases and the J gene end by 1 base; junction bases not matched to a gene: 8. Germline assignment: CDR1 SGHTA and CDR2 FQGNSA. The CDR3 is made up of 17 amino acids. CDR3 in amino acids: CASSFLSGTVNTGELFF. The CDR3 DNA sequence: TGTGCCAGCAGCTTTCTATCCGGGACAGTGAACACCGGGGAGCTGTTTTTT.

This clonotype has only a few counts. V is TRBV7-9 and J is TRBJ1-1; maybe TRBD1 (6 bases). Germline values: CDR1 SEHNR, CDR2 FQNEAQ (reference sequence). This CDR3 region has 13 residues. V was cut by 8 bases and J by 1 base, with 11 bases left in between. CDR3 loop: CASQGGWNTEAFF. The CDR3 DNA reads as TGTGCCAGCCAAGGGGGATGGAACACTGAAGCTTTCTTT.

Only a few counts were recorded for this clonotype. The chain employs TRBV11-2 and TRBJ2-7; no clear D. Deletions cut 5 bases from V and 3 bases from J, with 5 bases between. The CDR3 sequence is 11 residues long. Germline CDR1 reads SGHAT; CDR2 reads FQNNGV. As DNA, the CDR3 is TGTGCCAGCAGCCCCAACTACGAGCAGTACTTC. This encodes CASSPNYEQYF.

This clonotype has just a few counts. The chain combines TRBV25-1 with TRBJ2-7; 7 bases match TRBD1. Germline V lookup: CDR1 MGHDK, CDR2 SYGVNS. The trim removed 7 bases at V and 6 bases at J, leaving 9 bases unmatched. The length of the CDR3 is 13 residues. CDR3 nucleotides: TGTGCCAGCACTTGGACAGGTCAAGGCGAGCAGTACTTC. Translation: CASTWTGQGEQYF.

The gene calls are TRBV11-2 and TRBJ1-1; weak D call: TRBD1 (6 bases). This CDR3 contains 17 residues. Trimming shortened V by 2 bases and J by 4 bases, and 20 bases separated the two germline ends. Germline CDR1 and CDR2: SGHAT and FQNNGV. The CDR3, as DNA: TGTGCCAGCAGCTTATACGGCGTGGGGGGCGCGGGCACTGAAGCTTTCTTT. This sequence encodes CASSLYGVGGAGTEAFF.

Turning to this clonotype: A read error may produce the germline difference seen at one junction end. V and J are TRBV3-1 and TRBJ1-1, with D perhaps matching TRBD1 (6 bases). The germline gives CDR1 LGHDT, CDR2 YNNKEL (reference sequence). This CDR3 is built from 14 residues. CDR3 amino acids: CASSPSQGPTETFF. The CDR3 DNA sequence: TGTGCCAGCAGCCCGAGCCAGGGGCCCACTGAAACTTTCTTT.